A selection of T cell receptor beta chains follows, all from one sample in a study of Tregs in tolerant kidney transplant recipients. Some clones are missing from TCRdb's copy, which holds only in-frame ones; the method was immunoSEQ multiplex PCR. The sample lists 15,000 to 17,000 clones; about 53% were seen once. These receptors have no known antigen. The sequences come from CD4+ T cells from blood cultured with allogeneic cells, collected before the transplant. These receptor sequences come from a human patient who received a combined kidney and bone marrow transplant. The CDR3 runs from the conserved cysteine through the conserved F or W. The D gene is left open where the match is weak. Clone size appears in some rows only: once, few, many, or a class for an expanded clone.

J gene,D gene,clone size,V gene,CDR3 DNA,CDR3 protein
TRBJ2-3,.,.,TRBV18,TGTGCCAGCTCACCAACGAGTGATACGCAGTATTTT,CASSPTSDTQYF
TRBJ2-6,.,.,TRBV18,TGTGCCAGCTCACGAGCGCGTATCTCTGGGGCCAACGTCCTGACTTTC,CASSRARISGANVLTF
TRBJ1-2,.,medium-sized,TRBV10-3,TGTGCCATCAGTGAGAGGGTAGGGGTTGCTTATGGCTACACCTTC,CAISERVGVAYGYTF
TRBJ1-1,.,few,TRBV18,TGTGCCAGCTTCGGGGTCGGCACTGAAGCTTTCTTT,CASFGVGTEAFF
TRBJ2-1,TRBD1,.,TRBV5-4,TGTGCCAGCAGCTTGAATTGGTTCGAACAGGGGAACAATGAGCAGTTCTTC,CASSLNWFEQGNNEQFF
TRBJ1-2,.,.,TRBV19,TGTGCCAGTAGTGAGCGGACGGGGGTGGGCTACACCTTC,CASSERTGVGYTF
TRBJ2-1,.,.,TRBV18,TGTGCCAGCTCACCGCTACTAGAATACAATGAGCAGTTCTTC,CASSPLLEYNEQFF
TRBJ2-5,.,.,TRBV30,TGTGCCTGGAGTGTACAGGGAGAGACCCAGTACTTC,CAWSVQGETQYF
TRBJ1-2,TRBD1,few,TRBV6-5,TGTGCCAGCAGTTCGGGACAGCCTAAAGGCTACACCTTC,CASSSGQPKGYTF
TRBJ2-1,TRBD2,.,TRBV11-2,TGTGCCAGCAGTTTGGCACTAGCGGGAGTATATTTCTTC,CASSLALAGVYFF
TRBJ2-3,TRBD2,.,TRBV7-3,TGTGCCAGCAGCCATGGACTAGCGGGGGGCACAGATACGCAGTATTTT,CASSHGLAGGTDTQYF
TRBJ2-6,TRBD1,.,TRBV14,TGTGCCAGCAGCATTCGACAGGGAGTGGCTGGGGCCAACGTCCTGACTTTC,CASSIRQGVAGANVLTF
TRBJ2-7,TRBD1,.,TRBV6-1,TGTGCCAGCAGAAAGACAGGGAACCTCTACGAGCAGTACTTC,CASRKTGNLYEQYF
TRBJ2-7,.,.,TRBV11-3,TGTGCCAGCAGCTTTATAACAGGGCAAAGTGAGCAGTACTTC,CASSFITGQSEQYF
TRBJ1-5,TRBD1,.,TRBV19,TGTGCCAGTAGTCCCAGGGGGCTGAGCAATCAGCCCCAGCATTTT,CASSPRGLSNQPQHF
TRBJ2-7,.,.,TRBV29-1,TGCAGCGTCTCCCCCCACGCGGGACCATACTACGAGCAGTACTTC,CSVSPHAGPYYEQYF
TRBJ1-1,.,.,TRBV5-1,TGCGCCAGCAACCCGACAGGTTTTAACACTGAAGCTTTCTTT,CASNPTGFNTEAFF
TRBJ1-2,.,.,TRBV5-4,TGTGCCAGCAGCCGAGACAGGTCTTATGGCTACACCTTC,CASSRDRSYGYTF
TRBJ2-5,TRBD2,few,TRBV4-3,TGCGCCAGCAGCCCGAGACTAGCGGGAGAAGGGGAGACCCAGTACTTC,CASSPRLAGEGETQYF
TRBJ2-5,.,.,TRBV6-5,TGTGCCAGCAGTTACCTGAACCGGGGAGCCCAGTACTTC,CASSYLNRGAQYF
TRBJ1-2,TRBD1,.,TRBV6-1,TGTGCCAGCAGTGAAGGACTAGACAGGGCGGATGGCTACACCTTC,CASSEGLDRADGYTF
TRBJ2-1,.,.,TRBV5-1,TGCGCCAGCAGCTTGGGACGGGAGTACACCTACAATGAGCAGTTCTTC,CASSLGREYTYNEQFF
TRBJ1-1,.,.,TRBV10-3,TGTGCCACCTTAAAGAACACTGAAGCTTTCTTT,CATLKNTEAFF
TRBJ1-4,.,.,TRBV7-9,TGTGCCAGCCAGGACCTATCGGGGGAAAAACTGTTTTTT,CASQDLSGEKLFF
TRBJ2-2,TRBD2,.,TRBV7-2,TGTGCCAGCAGCTTAGTATCCGCGGGAGCCGGGGAGCTGTTTTTT,CASSLVSAGAGELFF
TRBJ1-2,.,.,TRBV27,TGTGCCAGCAGTCCTCCAGGGTATCGTGGCTACACCTTC,CASSPPGYRGYTF
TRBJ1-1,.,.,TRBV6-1,TGTGCCAGCAGTCTCCACAGTAGGAGGGACACTGAAGCTTTCTTT,CASSLHSRRDTEAFF
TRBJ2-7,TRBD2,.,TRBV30,TGTGCCTGGGGTGACATAGCGGGACCCTCCTACGAGCAGTACTTC,CAWGDIAGPSYEQYF
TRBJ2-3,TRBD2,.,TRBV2,TGTGCCAGCAGTGATGGACTAGCGGGAATTCCTGGTGCAGATACGCAGTATTTT,CASSDGLAGIPGADTQYF
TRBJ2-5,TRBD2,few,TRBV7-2,TGTGCCAGCAGCGCCTGGGGATTGAGCGGGACGGAAGAGACCCAGTACTTC,CASSAWGLSGTEETQYF
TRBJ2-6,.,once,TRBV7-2,TGTGCCAGCAGCCGGCCCCGGGGGTCTGGGGCCAACGTCCTGACTTTC,CASSRPRGSGANVLTF
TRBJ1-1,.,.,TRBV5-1,TGCGCCAGCAGCTTGGGAACGGGACTCAACACTGAAGCTTTCTTT,CASSLGTGLNTEAFF
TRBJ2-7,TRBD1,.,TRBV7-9,TGTGCCAGCAGAGGGCGGGCAGGGGGCCTCCGCGAGCAGTACTTC,CASRGRAGGLREQYF
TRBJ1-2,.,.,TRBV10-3,TGTGCCATCAGTGAGTCGACAAGCGGGTTTGGGTCGGATGGCTACACCTTC,CAISESTSGFGSDGYTF
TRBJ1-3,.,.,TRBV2,TGTGCCAGCAGAGCTCCGGGGAAATCTGGAAACACCATATATTTT,CASRAPGKSGNTIYF
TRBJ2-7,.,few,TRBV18,TGTGCCAGCTCACCACGACAGACCTACGAGCAGTACTTC,CASSPRQTYEQYF
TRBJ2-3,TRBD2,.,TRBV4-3,TGCGCCAGCAGCCATTCTAGCGGGAGTCTGCTAGATACGCAGTATTTT,CASSHSSGSLLDTQYF
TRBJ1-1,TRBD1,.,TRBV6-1,TGTGCCAGCAGTCACGGACAGGGGACTGAAGCTTTCTTT,CASSHGQGTEAFF
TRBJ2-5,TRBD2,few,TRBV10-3,TGTGCCATCAGGGGGACTAGCGGGGGGCCCCAAGAGACCCAGTACTTC,CAIRGTSGGPQETQYF
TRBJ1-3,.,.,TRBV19,TGTGCCAGTAGTATCACAGTTAGGTCTCTTACTGGAAACACCATATATTTT,CASSITVRSLTGNTIYF
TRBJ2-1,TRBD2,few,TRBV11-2,TGCGCCAGCAGCCCTAACCCTAGCGGGGGGGCGAGTTCCCATGAGCAGTTCTTC,CASSPNPSGGASSHEQFF
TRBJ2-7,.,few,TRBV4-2,TGTGCCAGCAGCGCCGGGAAAAAAGGGGAGCAGTACTTC,CASSAGKKGEQYF
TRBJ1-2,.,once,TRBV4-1,TGCGCCAGCAGCCAGGTATACGGGGACTATGGCTACACCTTC,CASSQVYGDYGYTF
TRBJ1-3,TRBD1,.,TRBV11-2,TGTGCCAGCAGCTCACAGGGGGCTTGGGGAAACACCATATATTTT,CASSSQGAWGNTIYF
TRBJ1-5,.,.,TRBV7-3,TGTGCCAGCAGCTCCCCGCACGGTCGCAATCAGCCCCAGCATTTT,CASSSPHGRNQPQHF
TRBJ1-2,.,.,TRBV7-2,TGTGCCAGCAGCCCCCTGCTCGGGAGTAACTATGGCTACACCTTC,CASSPLLGSNYGYTF
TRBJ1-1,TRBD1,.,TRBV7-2,TGTGCCAGCAGCTTACTAGGGCAGGGGGCTACTGAAGCTTTCTTT,CASSLLGQGATEAFF
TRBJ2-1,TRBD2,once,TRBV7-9,TGTGCCAGCAGCTTAGCCCTAGCGGGAGCTTACAATGAGCAGTTCTTC,CASSLALAGAYNEQFF